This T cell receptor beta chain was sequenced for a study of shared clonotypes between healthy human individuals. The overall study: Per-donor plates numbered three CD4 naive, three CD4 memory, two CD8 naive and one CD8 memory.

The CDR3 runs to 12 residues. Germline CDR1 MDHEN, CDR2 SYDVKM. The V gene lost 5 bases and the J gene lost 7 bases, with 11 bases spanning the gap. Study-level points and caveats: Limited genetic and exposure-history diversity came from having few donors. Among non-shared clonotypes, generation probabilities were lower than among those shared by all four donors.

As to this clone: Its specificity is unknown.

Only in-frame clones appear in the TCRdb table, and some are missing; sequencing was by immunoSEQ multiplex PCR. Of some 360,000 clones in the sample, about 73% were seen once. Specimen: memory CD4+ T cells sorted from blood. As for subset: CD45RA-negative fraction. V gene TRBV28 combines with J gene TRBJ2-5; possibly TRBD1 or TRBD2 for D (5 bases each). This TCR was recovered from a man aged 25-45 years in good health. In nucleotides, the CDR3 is TGTGCCAGCAGTCGCTCGGGGACGACCCAGTACTTC. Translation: CASSRSGTTQYF.